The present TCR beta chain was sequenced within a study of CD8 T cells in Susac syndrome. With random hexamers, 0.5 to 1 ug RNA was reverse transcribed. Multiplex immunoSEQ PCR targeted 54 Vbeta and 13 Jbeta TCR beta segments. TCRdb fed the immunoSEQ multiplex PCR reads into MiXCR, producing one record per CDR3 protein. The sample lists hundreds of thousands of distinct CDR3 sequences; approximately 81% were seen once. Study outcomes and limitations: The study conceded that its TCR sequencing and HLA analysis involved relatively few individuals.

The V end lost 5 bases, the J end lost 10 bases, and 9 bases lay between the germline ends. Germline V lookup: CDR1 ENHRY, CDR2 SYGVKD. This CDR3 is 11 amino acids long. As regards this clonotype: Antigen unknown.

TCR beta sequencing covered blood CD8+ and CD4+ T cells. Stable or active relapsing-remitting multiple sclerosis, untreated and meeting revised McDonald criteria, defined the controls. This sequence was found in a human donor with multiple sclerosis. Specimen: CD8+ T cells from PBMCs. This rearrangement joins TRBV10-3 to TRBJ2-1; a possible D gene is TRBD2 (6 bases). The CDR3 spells CAISLRGEQFF. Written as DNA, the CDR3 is TGTGCCATCAGTTTACGGGGGGAGCAGTTCTTC.